The rows below give T cell receptor beta chains drawn from one sample of a study of tumor-infiltrating lymphocytes in primary liver carcinoma. In TCRdb, the multiplex PCR reads were re-called with MiXCR into one record per CDR3 protein. Of approximately 310,000 distinct CDR3 sequences in the sample, roughly two thirds were seen once. Source material: peripheral blood. Every receptor here comes from a man between 35 and 55 years old with primary liver carcinoma and hepatitis B virus infection. The CDR3 runs from the conserved cysteine through the conserved F or W. The order of the fields is CDR3 length, V gene, J gene, clone size, D gene, CDR3 protein, CDR3 DNA. A D gene is named only where the DNA matches it firmly. Size is stated for part of the rows, as once, few or many counts, or as a class when the clone is expanded.

>16|TRBV12-3/TRBV12-4|TRBJ2-5|many|TRBD2
CASRGGTSGFKETQYF
TGTGCCAGCAGGGGCGGGACTAGCGGTTTTAAAGAGACCCAGTACTTC
>17|TRBV7-8|TRBJ2-2|.|.
CASSSVLAIANTGELFF
TGTGCCAGCAGCTCGGTTCTCGCCATTGCGAACACCGGGGAGCTGTTTTTT
>14|TRBV7-8|TRBJ1-1|few|.
CASSLRERSTESFF
TGTGCCAGCAGCTTGCGGGAGAGGTCCACTGAATCTTTCTTT
>14|TRBV7-8|TRBJ2-1|many|.
CASSLQRPNNEQFF
TGTGCCAGCAGCTTACAGCGCCCCAACAATGAGCAGTTCTTC
>15|TRBV1|TRBJ2-1|.|.
CTSSPEGDWIETQFF
TGCACCAGCAGCCCTGAAGGGGACTGGATCGAGACCCAGTTCTTC
>12|TRBV6-2/TRBV6-3|TRBJ2-2|many|.
CASTTSGRELFF
TGTGCCAGCACTACTAGTGGCAGGGAGCTGTTTTTT
>16|TRBV11-3|TRBJ2-7|.|TRBD1
CASSPGDRGSYNEQYF
TGTGCCAGCAGCCCCGGAGACAGGGGAAGTTACAATGAGCAGTACTTC
>11|TRBV29-1|TRBJ2-7|.|.
CSVRTATEQYF
TGCAGTGTTAGGACGGCGACCGAGCAGTACTTC
>16|TRBV10-3|TRBJ1-2|.|.
CATSESTGLSAYGCTF
.
>11|TRBV12-3/TRBV12-4|TRBJ2-7|many|.
CASSQSLEQYF
TGTGCCAGCAGTCAGTCTCTGGAGCAGTACTTC
>18|TRBV28|TRBJ2-1|.|TRBD2
CASSLWNAGGSSYNEQFF
TGTGCCAGCAGTTTATGGAATGCGGGAGGGAGCTCCTACAATGAGCAGTTCTTC
>14|TRBV6-1|TRBJ2-2|many|.
CASSDRAGTGELFF
TGTGCCAGCAGTGACAGGGCGGGCACCGGGGAGCTGTTTTTT
>15|TRBV5-1|TRBJ2-1|.|TRBD2
CANSLGLAGNNGQFF
TGCGCCAACAGCTTAGGGCTAGCGGGTAACAATGGGCAGTTCTTC
>15|TRBV7-9|TRBJ2-6|.|.
CASSRRESGANVLAF
TGTGCCAGCAGCCGCAGGGAATCGGGGGCCAACGTCCTGGCTTTC
>16|TRBV4-1|TRBJ1-5|.|.
CASSQDRGGYNRPQHF
TGCGCCAGCAGCCAAGATAGGGGCGGTTACAATCGGCCCCAGCATTTT
>14|TRBV29-1|TRBJ2-1|.|TRBD1
CSGTRTGDYNEQFF
TGCAGCGGAACGCGGACAGGGGACTACAATGAGCAGTTCTTC
>13|TRBV29-1|TRBJ2-3|many|.
CSVEDPGRDTQYF
TGCAGCGTTGAAGACCCGGGTAGGGATACGCAGTATTTT
>15|TRBV6-6|TRBJ2-1|.|.
CASSYPGEGNNEQFF
TGTGCCAGCAGTTACCCGGGAGAAGGGAACAATGAACAGTTCTTC
>12|TRBV29-1|TRBJ1-1|many|.
CSVGSWGTEAFF
TGCAGCGTTGGGAGTTGGGGCACTGAAGCTTTCTTT
>15|TRBV6-2/TRBV6-3|TRBJ2-1|many|TRBD2
CASSPGLAGNNEQFF
TGTGCCAGCAGTCCCGGACTAGCGGGGAACAATGAGCAGTTCTTC
>16|TRBV11-1|TRBJ2-7|.|TRBD1
CGSSSGPGQGSYEQYF
TGTGGCAGCAGTTCTGGTCCGGGACAGGGTTCCTATGAGCAGTACTTC
>16|TRBV6-5|TRBJ2-5|many|.
CASSNDYRAGEETQYF
TGTGCCAGCAGTAACGACTACCGGGCAGGGGAAGAGACCCAGTACTTC
>10|TRBV7-3|TRBJ2-3|.|.
CATLADTQYF
TGTGCCACCCTAGCAGATACGCAGTATTTT
>15|TRBV6-5|TRBJ1-2|.|.
CASSYSLLGTYDYTF
TGTGCCAGCAGTTACTCGTTGCTGGGAACCTATGACTACACCTTC
>15|TRBV30|TRBJ2-5|.|.
CAWSVQISTQETQYF
TGTGCCTGGAGTGTACAGATTAGCACCCAAGAGACCCAGTACTTC
>15|TRBV7-9|TRBJ2-1|.|TRBD1
CASSSDRGSINEQFF
TGTGCCAGCAGCTCGGACAGGGGTAGTATAAATGAGCAGTTCTTC
>15|TRBV6-1|TRBJ1-1|many|TRBD1
CASSENSGGPFVAFF
TGTGCCAGCAGTGAAAATTCAGGGGGCCCGTTCGTAGCTTTCTTT
>13|TRBV11-3|TRBJ2-1|.|TRBD1
CASSFGQGNKQFF
TGTGCCAGCAGCTTTGGACAGGGCAATAAGCAGTTCTTC
>13|TRBV7-8|TRBJ2-7|many|.
CASNQGNSYEQYF
TGTGCCAGCAATCAGGGGAACTCCTACGAGCAGTACTTC
>16|TRBV5-4|TRBJ2-7|many|TRBD2
CASSLAGGPTGYEQYF
TGTGCCAGCAGCTTGGCGGGAGGGCCAACGGGCTACGAGCAGTACTTC
>14|TRBV5-4|TRBJ1-1|many|.
CASRSGQGTIEAFF
TGTGCCAGCAGATCCGGGCAGGGGACTATTGAAGCTTTCTTT
>16|TRBV4-3|TRBJ1-1|.|.
CANSQLTTGQLTEAFF
TGCGCCAACAGCCAACTTACTACGGGCCAGCTCACTGAAGCTTTCTTT
>15|TRBV13|TRBJ2-3|few|.
CASSSTPLGTDTQYF
TGTGCCAGCAGCTCAACCCCATTGGGCACAGATACGCAGTATTTT
>16|TRBV4-1|TRBJ2-5|.|.
CACSQEWEALQVTRYF
TGCGCCTGCAGCCAAGAATGGGAGGCCCTCCAGGTGACCCGGTACTTC
>15|TRBV5-5|TRBJ1-1|.|TRBD1
CASSLWTGQNTEAFF
TGTGCCAGCAGCCTTTGGACAGGGCAGAACACTGAAGCTTTCTTT
>14|TRBV12-3/TRBV12-4|TRBJ2-5|many|TRBD2
CASSFFGGGETQYF
TGTGCCAGCAGTTTCTTCGGCGGGGGAGAGACCCAGTACTTC